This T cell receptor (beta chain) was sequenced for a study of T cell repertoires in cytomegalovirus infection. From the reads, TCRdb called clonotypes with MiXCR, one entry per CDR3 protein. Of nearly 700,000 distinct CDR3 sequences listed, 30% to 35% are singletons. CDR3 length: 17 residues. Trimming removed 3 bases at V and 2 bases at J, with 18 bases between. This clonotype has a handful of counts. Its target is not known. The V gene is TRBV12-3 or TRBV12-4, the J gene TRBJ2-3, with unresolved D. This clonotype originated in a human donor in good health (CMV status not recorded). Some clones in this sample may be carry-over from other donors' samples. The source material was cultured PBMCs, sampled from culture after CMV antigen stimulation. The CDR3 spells CASSFCLTENVTDTQYF. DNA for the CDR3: TGTGCCAGCAGTTTCTGTCTTACGGAGAATGTCACAGATACGCAGTATTTT.